Here is one T cell receptor beta chain with its context. The antigen remains unidentified. The data derive from a study of T cell clones after liver transplantation. Study results and limitations: Compared with third party-reactive sequences, donor-reactive ones declined more, independent of withdrawal success.

TCRdb's copy holds only in-frame clones and misses some; the assay was immunoSEQ multiplex PCR. Here the sample spans just under 9,500 clones, 70% to 85% being singletons. The origin of this receptor is a human patient who received a liver transplant. T cells may partly derive from the graft donor. The sequenced sample was CD8+ T cells from blood, obtained at the 22-month timepoint.

The chain's CDR3 is CASSSPGLAQGEQYF. In DNA, the CDR3 is TGCGCCAGCAGCTCACCGGGACTAGCCCAAGGGGAGCAGTACTTC. The chain recombines TRBV4-1 with TRBJ2-7, with 9 nucleotides matching TRBD2. V dropped 5 bases and J dropped 7; count of bases not matched to a gene: 12. Germline V gives CDR1 MGHRA, CDR2 YSYEKL. The CDR3 extends over 15 amino acids.